These 9 T cell receptor beta chains were all obtained from the same sample, sequenced in a study of OX40 agonist ivuxolimab in advanced cancers. Produced via immunoSEQ multiplex PCR; TCRdb's table is partial and in-frame only. The table shows about 6,300 clones, with 70% occurring only once. This specimen was CD4+ or CD8+ T cells sorted from blood, taken in a trial of the OX40 agonist ivuxolimab. The receptors here all came from an adult with an advanced solid tumor such as melanoma, head and neck, liver or kidney cancer.

The chain recombines TRBV4-3 with TRBJ2-5; the D gene is possibly TRBD2 (6 bases). This CDR3 is 17 amino acids long. The germline V gene has CDR1 LGHNA and CDR2 YSLEER. With 4 bases removed from V and 3 bases from J, the gap between germline ends came to 21 bases. CDR3 bases: TGCGCCAGCAGCCGAGTACTTGGAGGGCAGGGCGAAGAGACCCAGTACTTC. Encoded protein: CASSRVLGGQGEETQYF.

J is TRBJ2-1 and V is TRBV9; 11 bases agree with TRBD2. V was pared by 2 bases and J by 6 bases, with 4 bases of the junction left unmatched. This CDR3 has 15 amino acids. The V gene's germline CDR1 is SGDLS and CDR2 YYNGEE. As DNA, the CDR3 is TGTGCCAGCAGCGTCCTCGGGACTAGCGGCAATGAGCAGTTCTTC. It is translated as CASSVLGTSGNEQFF. The entire variable domain, with the rest obtained from reference TRBV9 and TRBJ2-1, is as follows: DSGVTQTPKHLITATGQRVTLRCSPRSGDLSVYWYQQSLDQGLQFLIQYYNGEERAKGNILERFSAQQFPDLHSELNLSSLELGDSALYFCASSVLGTSGNEQFFGPGTRLTVL.

The rearrangement uses TRBV7-2 and TRBJ2-5; possibly TRBD1 for D (6 bases). Germline V CDR1 and CDR2: SGHTA, FQGNSA. V was trimmed by 6 bases and J by 4 bases, leaving 18 bases between them. The CDR3 totals 15 residues. CDR3 sequence reads: CASRRGILVTETQYF. The CDR3, as DNA: TGTGCCAGCAGGAGGGGGATTCTAGTCACAGAGACCCAGTACTTC. The full variable domain, its missing parts supplied by reference TRBV7-2 and TRBJ2-5, is GAGVSQSPSNKVTEKGKDVELRCDPISGHTALYWYRQSLGQGLEFLIYFQGNSAPDKSGLPSDRFSAERTGGSVSTLTIQRTQQEDSAVYLCASRRGILVTETQYFGPGTRLLVL.

For this clone: Other DNA sequences of this sample code for an identical CDR3. The V and J genes are TRBV9 and TRBJ2-3; no firm D call. The germline gives CDR1 SGDLS, CDR2 YYNGEE. The CDR3 has 16 amino acids. V was clipped by 0 bases and J by 0 bases, with 11 bases between them. DNA of the CDR3: TGTGCCAGCAGCGTAGAGTCCCAGGCGAGCACAGATACGCAGTATTTT. Its protein is CASSVESQASTDTQYF.

This chain connects TRBV2 to TRBJ2-7; D ambiguous. The CDR3 is 13 amino acids. V lost 1 base and J lost 0, with 4 bases in between. Germline V gene data show CDR1 as SNHLY and CDR2 as FYNNEI. Here the CDR3 DNA reads TGTGCCAGCAGTGAAGATAGCTCCTACGAGCAGTACTTC. It is translated as CASSEDSSYEQYF.

By share, this clone ranks as medium-sized. This chain links TRBV5-4 with TRBJ2-1; 12 nucleotides match TRBD2. Trimming at V came to 10 bases and at J to 5 bases, leaving 4 bases not matched to a gene. Germline CDR1 and CDR2: SGHNT and YYREEE (reference sequence). CDR3 size: 13 residues. The CDR3 spells CAVLAGGNNEQFF. In DNA, the CDR3 is TGTGCCGTTCTAGCGGGGGGGAACAATGAGCAGTTCTTC.

The rearrangement uses TRBV5-1 and TRBJ2-7, with D uncertain. Germline V gene data show CDR1 as SGHRS and CDR2 as YFSETQ. V was clipped by 4 bases and J by 1 base, with 9 bases between them. The CDR3 extends over 13 amino acids. The CDR3 DNA reads as TGCGCCAGCAGCAAGACACCATCCTACGAGCAGTACTTC. Translated: CASSKTPSYEQYF.

The CDR3 here is CASSPNPDRRDTDTQYF. DNA of the CDR3: TGTGCCAGCAGCCCCAACCCCGACCGAAGGGACACAGATACGCAGTATTTT. V and J are TRBV7-9 and TRBJ2-3; D is unclear. The CDR3 length is 17 residues. CDR1 and CDR2 from the germline V gene are SEHNR and FQNEAQ (reference sequence). V lost 5 bases and J lost 2, with 20 bases in between.

The chain has TRBV9 and TRBJ2-3; 8 bases line up with TRBD1. The CDR3 has 15 residues. The V gene's germline CDR1 is SGDLS and CDR2 YYNGEE. The V gene end was trimmed by 3 bases and the J gene end by 2 bases; junction bases not matched to a gene: 5. The CDR3 region has the DNA TGTGCCAGCAGCGCCCAGGACAGGGCCACAGATACGCAGTATTTT. This translates into CASSAQDRATDTQYF. Full variable domain (outside the CDR3, taken from reference TRBV9 and TRBJ2-3): DSGVTQTPKHLITATGQRVTLRCSPRSGDLSVYWYQQSLDQGLQFLIQYYNGEERAKGNILERFSAQQFPDLHSELNLSSLELGDSALYFCASSAQDRATDTQYFGPGTRLTVL.